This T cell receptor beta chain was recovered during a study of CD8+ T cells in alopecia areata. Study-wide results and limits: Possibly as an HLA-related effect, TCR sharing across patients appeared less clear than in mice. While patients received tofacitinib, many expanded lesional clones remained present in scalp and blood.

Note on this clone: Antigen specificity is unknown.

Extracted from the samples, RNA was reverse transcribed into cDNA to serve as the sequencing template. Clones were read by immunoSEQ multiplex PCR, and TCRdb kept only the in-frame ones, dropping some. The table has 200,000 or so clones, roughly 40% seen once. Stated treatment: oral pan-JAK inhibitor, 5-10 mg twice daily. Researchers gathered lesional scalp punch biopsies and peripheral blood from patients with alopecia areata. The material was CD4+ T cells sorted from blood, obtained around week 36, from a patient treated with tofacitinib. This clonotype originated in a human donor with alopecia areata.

The CDR3 here is CASSEGGGYEQYF. Written as DNA, the CDR3 is TGTGCCAGCAGCGAGGGGGGCGGCTACGAGCAGTACTTC. This sequence joins TRBV9 and TRBJ2-7, with D tentatively TRBD1 or TRBD2 (6 bases each). Germline V gives CDR1 SGDLS, CDR2 YYNGEE. There are 13 residues in the CDR3. The V end lost 3 bases, the J end lost 3 bases, and 10 bases lay between the germline ends.